The 19 T cell receptor beta chains below were found in one sample sequenced in a study of cytomegalovirus exposure and HLA in healthy donors. The PCR ran on 60 Vbeta and 13 Jbeta primers. Profiled with immunoSEQ multiplex PCR; TCRdb holds only in-frame clones, not every one. The table has approximately 200,000 clones, roughly 85% seen once; the top ten hold around 1.8%. The material sequenced was PBMCs. Receptor source: a man younger than 30 in good health and CMV-seronegative.

CDR3 amino acids: CSVEVPGNTEAFF. In nucleotides, the CDR3 is TGCAGCGTTGAAGTGCCAGGGAACACTGAAGCTTTCTTT. This rearrangement joins TRBV29-1 to TRBJ1-1; D unresolved. V lost 1 base, J lost 1 base, and 7 bases lay in between. The CDR3 runs to 13 residues. From germline, CDR1 is SQVTM and CDR2 ANQGSEA.

The table lists this clone with a count of one. The chain combines TRBV7-9 with TRBJ1-2, with D unresolved. CDR1 and CDR2 (germline): SEHNR, FQNEAQ (reference sequence). CDR3 length: 14 residues. Deletions cut 8 bases from V and 2 bases from J, with 15 bases between. CDR3 nucleotide sequence: TGTGCCAGCGGTCAATCACAAAACAACTATGGCTACACCTTC. Translating it yields CASGQSQNNYGYTF.

The sample holds a few counts of this clone. The chain combines TRBV7-8 with TRBJ1-1; D may be TRBD1 (6 bases). V lost 5 bases, J lost 1 base, and 17 bases lay in between. This CDR3 spans 16 amino acids. CDR1 is SGHVS, CDR2 FQNEAQ, per germline. CDR3 protein: CASSRPGEGRNTEAFF. CDR3 DNA: TGTGCCAGCAGCCGCCCAGGGGAGGGGAGGAACACTGAAGCTTTCTTT.

The chain carries TRBV7-9 and TRBJ2-1, with D possibly matching TRBD1 (6 bases). CDR1 and CDR2 from the germline V gene are SEHNR and FQNEAQ (reference sequence). This CDR3 is built from 15 residues. V lost 2 bases and J 0 bases, leaving 8 bases between the germline ends. The CDR3 loop reads CASSLKGGSYNEQFF. The CDR3 nucleotides are TGTGCCAGCAGCTTAAAAGGGGGCTCCTACAATGAGCAGTTCTTC.

V and J are TRBV29-1 and TRBJ2-3; 8 bases agree with TRBD2. The CDR3 is 14 residues long. CDR1 SQVTM and CDR2 ANQGSEA come from the germline V gene. V was pared by 1 base and J by 4 bases, with 4 bases of the junction left unmatched. CDR3 sequence reads: CSVEVAGLSDTQYF. CDR3 nucleotides: TGCAGCGTTGAAGTAGCGGGATTGTCAGATACGCAGTATTTT.

This clone has more than one count but fewer than ten. V gene TRBV11-2 combines with J gene TRBJ2-1; TRBD2 matches 7 bases. The junction had 13 bases not matched to a gene; V was cut back by 4 bases and J by 1 base. Germline assignment: CDR1 SGHAT and CDR2 FQNNGV. The CDR3 is 18 amino acids. CDR3 protein: CASSSLVGGSRSYNEQFF. The CDR3 DNA follows: TGTGCCAGCAGCTCCCTCGTCGGGGGGTCTAGGTCCTACAATGAGCAGTTCTTC.

The rearrangement links TRBV14 to TRBJ1-2; TRBD1 agrees at 11 bases. CDR3 length: 17 residues. Germline CDR1 SGHDN, CDR2 FVKESK. V lost 1 base to trimming and J lost 4 bases; unmatched junction nucleotides: 8. As DNA, the CDR3 is TGTGCCAGCAGCCAAGTTGGGACAGGGGGAATTGGCTATGGCTACACCTTC. This encodes CASSQVGTGGIGYGYTF. Drawing the rest from reference TRBV14 and TRBJ1-2, the complete variable domain is EAGVTQFPSHSVIEKGQTVTLRCDPISGHDNLYWYRRVMGKEIKFLLHFVKESKQDESGMPNNRFLAERTGGTYSTLKVQPAELEDSGVYFCASSQVGTGGIGYGYTFGSGTRLTVV.

The chain employs TRBV7-2 and TRBJ2-7, with D possibly matching TRBD1 (6 bases). The V and J ends lost 5 bases and 4 bases respectively, with 9 bases between them. The CDR3 consists of 12 residues. Germline V CDR1 and CDR2: SGHTA, FQGNSA. The CDR3 reads CASSAQGYEQYF. In DNA form, the CDR3 reads TGTGCCAGCAGCGCCCAGGGGTACGAGCAGTACTTC. The whole variable domain, filled in from reference TRBV7-2 and TRBJ2-7, reads GAGVSQSPSNKVTEKGKDVELRCDPISGHTALYWYRQSLGQGLEFLIYFQGNSAPDKSGLPSDRFSAERTGGSVSTLTIQRTQQEDSAVYLCASSAQGYEQYFGPGTRLTVT.

The chain is built from TRBV25-1 and TRBJ2-5; TRBD1 is a possible D gene (6 bases). The CDR3 sequence is 14 residues long. Trimming shortened V by 6 bases and J by 2 bases, and 13 bases separated the two germline ends. Germline V gene sequence: CDR1 MGHDK, CDR2 SYGVNS. This chain's CDR3 is CASSQDRTQETQYF. The CDR3 DNA follows: TGTGCCAGCAGCCAGGACAGAACACAAGAGACCCAGTACTTC.

The gene calls are TRBV6-1 and TRBJ2-1, with D uncertain. The CDR3 is 13 amino acids. From germline, CDR1 is MNHNS and CDR2 SASEGT. Trimming stripped 8 bases from V and 5 bases from J, with 13 bases between. Here the CDR3 reads CASATRLDNEQFF. As DNA, the CDR3 is TGTGCCAGCGCGACAAGATTAGACAATGAGCAGTTCTTC.

The chain combines TRBV4-1 with TRBJ2-7, with TRBD2 as a possible D gene (6 bases). V was cut by 4 bases and J by 6 bases, with 19 bases left in between. CDR1 and CDR2 (germline): MGHRA, YSYEKL. This CDR3 region has 15 residues. The CDR3 DNA follows: TGCGCCAGCAGCCGACTTGAGGAGGGACTGGGCGAGCAGTACTTC. This codes for CASSRLEEGLGEQYF.

The table lists this clone with a few counts. The chain has TRBV6-5 and TRBJ1-2; TRBD1 might be the D (5 bases). The CDR3 extends over 15 amino acids. Germline V lookup: CDR1 MNHEY, CDR2 SVGAGI. Trimming stripped 5 bases from V and 1 base from J, with 14 bases between. CDR3 in amino acids: CASSTTPGGNYGYTF. The CDR3 bases are TGTGCCAGCAGTACAACCCCCGGGGGTAACTATGGCTACACCTTC.

The chain couples TRBV11-2 to TRBJ1-1; D is unclear. Germline V CDR1 and CDR2: SGHAT, FQNNGV. The CDR3 runs to 13 residues. V was clipped by 5 bases and J by 2 bases, with 9 bases between them. The CDR3 DNA is TGTGCCAGCAGCCCCCCGGTTAACACTGAAGCTTTCTTT. Protein product: CASSPPVNTEAFF.

The chain is built from TRBV28 and TRBJ2-7; a possible D gene is TRBD2 (6 bases). Between the trimmed V and J ends, which lost 6 bases and 1 base, there was a span of 13 bases. Germline CDR1 MDHEN, CDR2 SYDVKM. CDR3 size: 14 residues. CDR3 DNA sequence: TGTGCCAGCAGCCTGGGACTCAATTCCTACGAGCAGTACTTC. Protein: CASSLGLNSYEQYF.

The CDR3 spells CASSLDFRQGNEKLFF. As DNA, the CDR3 is TGTGCCAGCAGCTTAGATTTCAGGCAGGGTAATGAAAAACTGTTTTTT. The chain has TRBV7-2 and TRBJ1-4; D may be TRBD1 (5 bases). V lost 1 base to trimming and J lost 4 bases, with 13 bases between them. From germline, CDR1 is SGHTA and CDR2 FQGNSA. This CDR3 comprises 16 residues. Full variable domain (remainder filled in from reference TRBV7-2 and TRBJ1-4): GAGVSQSPSNKVTEKGKDVELRCDPISGHTALYWYRQSLGQGLEFLIYFQGNSAPDKSGLPSDRFSAERTGGSVSTLTIQRTQQEDSAVYLCASSLDFRQGNEKLFFGSGTQLSVL.

V gene TRBV6-5 combines with J gene TRBJ1-1; D perhaps matches TRBD1 (6 bases). Trimming cost V 6 bases and J 2 bases, with 13 bases left between them. The CDR3 spans 14 residues. Germline CDR1 reads MNHEY; CDR2 reads SVGAGI. CDR3 region: CASSLIGTNTEAFF. The DNA for the CDR3 is TGTGCCAGCAGCCTGATCGGGACAAACACTGAAGCTTTCTTT.

The V call is TRBV30, the J call TRBJ1-1, with 7 positions matching TRBD1. The germline V gene encodes CDR1 GTSNPN and CDR2 SVGIG (reference sequence). This CDR3 region has 12 residues. After removal of 5 bases from V and 1 base from J, the junction contained 1 base not matched to a gene. This chain's CDR3 is CAWDRENTEAFF. In DNA form, the CDR3 reads TGTGCCTGGGACAGGGAGAACACTGAAGCTTTCTTT. The whole variable domain, remainder taken from reference TRBV30 and TRBJ1-1, is SQTIHQWPATLVQPVGSPLSLECTVEGTSNPNLYWYRQAAGRGLQLLFYSVGIGQISSEVPQNLSASRPQDRQFILSSKKLLLSDSGFYLCAWDRENTEAFFGQGTRLTVV.

J is TRBJ2-4 and V is TRBV6-5, with TRBD1 identical over 8 bases. V gave up 2 bases and J gave up 8 bases; unmatched junction bases: 5. This CDR3 has 14 amino acids. The V gene's germline CDR1 is MNHEY and CDR2 SVGAGI. CDR3 in amino acids: CASSYRQGAYIQYF. DNA of the CDR3: TGTGCCAGCAGTTACCGGCAGGGGGCCTACATTCAGTACTTC.

CDR3 residues: CASSFRDRGEQYF. The DNA for the CDR3 is TGTGCCAGCAGCTTCCGGGACAGGGGGGAGCAGTACTTC. The rearrangement links TRBV7-3 to TRBJ2-7; 11 bases agree with TRBD1. This CDR3 region has 13 residues. Germline V gives CDR1 SGHTA, CDR2 FQGTGA. V trimming: 3 bases; J trimming: 7 bases; junction bases outside the gene matches: 2.